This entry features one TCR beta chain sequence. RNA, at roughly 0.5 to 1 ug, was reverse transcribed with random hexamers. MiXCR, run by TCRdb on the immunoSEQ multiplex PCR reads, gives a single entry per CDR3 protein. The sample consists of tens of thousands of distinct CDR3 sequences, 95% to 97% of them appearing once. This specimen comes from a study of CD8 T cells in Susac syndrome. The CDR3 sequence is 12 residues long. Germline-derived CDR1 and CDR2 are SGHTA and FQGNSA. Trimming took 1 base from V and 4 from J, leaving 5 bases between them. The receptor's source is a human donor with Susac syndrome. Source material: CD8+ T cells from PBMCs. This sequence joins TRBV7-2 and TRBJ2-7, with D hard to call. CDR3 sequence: CASSLESYEQYF. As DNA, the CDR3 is TGTGCCAGCAGCTTAGAGTCATACGAGCAGTACTTC.